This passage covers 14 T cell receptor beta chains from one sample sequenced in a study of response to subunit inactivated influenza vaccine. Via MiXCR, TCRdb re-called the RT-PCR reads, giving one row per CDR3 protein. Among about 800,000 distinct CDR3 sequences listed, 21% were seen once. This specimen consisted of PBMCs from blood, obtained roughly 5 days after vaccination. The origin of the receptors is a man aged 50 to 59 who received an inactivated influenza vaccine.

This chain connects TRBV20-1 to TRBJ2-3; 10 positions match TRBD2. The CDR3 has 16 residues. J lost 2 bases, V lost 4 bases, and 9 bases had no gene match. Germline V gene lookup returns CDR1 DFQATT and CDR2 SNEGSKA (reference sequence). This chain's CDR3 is CSATPLLAGDTDTQYF. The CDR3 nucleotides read TGCAGTGCTACCCCACTGCTAGCGGGGGACACAGATACGCAGTATTTT.

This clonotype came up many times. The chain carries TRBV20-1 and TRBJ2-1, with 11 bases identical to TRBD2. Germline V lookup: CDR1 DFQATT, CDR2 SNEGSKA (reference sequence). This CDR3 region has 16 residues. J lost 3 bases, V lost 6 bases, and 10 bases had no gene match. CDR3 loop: CSAGLLAGVFYNEQFF. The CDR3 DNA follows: TGCAGTGCCGGGCTACTAGCGGGAGTTTTCTACAATGAGCAGTTCTTC.

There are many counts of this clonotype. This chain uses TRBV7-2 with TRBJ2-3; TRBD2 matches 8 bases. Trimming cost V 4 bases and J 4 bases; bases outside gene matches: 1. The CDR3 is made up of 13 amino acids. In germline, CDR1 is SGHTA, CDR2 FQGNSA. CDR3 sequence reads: CASSSGGADTQYF. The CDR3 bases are TGTGCCAGCAGCTCCGGGGGGGCAGATACGCAGTATTTT.

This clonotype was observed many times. CDR3 loop: CASSRDIQETQYF. CDR3 coding DNA: TGTGCCAGCAGTCGGGACATTCAAGAGACCCAGTACTTC. The rearrangement joins TRBV5-6 to TRBJ2-5; the D gene is possibly TRBD1 (6 bases). The CDR3 runs to 13 residues. Trimming took off 5 bases at V and 2 bases at J, with 10 bases between the two ends. Germline V gives CDR1 SGHDT, CDR2 YYEEEE.

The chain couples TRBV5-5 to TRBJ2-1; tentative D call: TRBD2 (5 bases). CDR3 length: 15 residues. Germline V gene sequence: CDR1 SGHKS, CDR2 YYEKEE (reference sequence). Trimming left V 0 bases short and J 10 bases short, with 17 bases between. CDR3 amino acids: CASSLAPRLAVEQFF. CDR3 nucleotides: TGTGCCAGCAGCTTGGCGCCTCGGCTAGCTGTCGAGCAGTTCTTC.

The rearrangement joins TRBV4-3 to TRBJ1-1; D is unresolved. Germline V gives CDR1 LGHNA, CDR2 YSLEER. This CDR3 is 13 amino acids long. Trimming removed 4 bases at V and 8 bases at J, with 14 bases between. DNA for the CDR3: TGCGCCAGCAGCCCCCGAGGGAATATCGAAGCTTTCTTT. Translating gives CASSPRGNIEAFF.

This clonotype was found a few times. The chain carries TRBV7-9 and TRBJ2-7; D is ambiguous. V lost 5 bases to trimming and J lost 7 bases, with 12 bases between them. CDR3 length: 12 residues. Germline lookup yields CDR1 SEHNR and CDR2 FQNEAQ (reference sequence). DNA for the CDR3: TGTGCCAGCAGCGGCCAAGGTACGGAGCAGTACTTC. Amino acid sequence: CASSGQGTEQYF.

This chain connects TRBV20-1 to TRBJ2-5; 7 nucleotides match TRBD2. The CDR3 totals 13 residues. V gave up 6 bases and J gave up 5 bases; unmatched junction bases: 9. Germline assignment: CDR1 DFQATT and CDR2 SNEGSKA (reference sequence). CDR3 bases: TGCAGTGCCAGCGGGACTTTTAGCGAGACCCAGTACTTC. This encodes CSASGTFSETQYF.

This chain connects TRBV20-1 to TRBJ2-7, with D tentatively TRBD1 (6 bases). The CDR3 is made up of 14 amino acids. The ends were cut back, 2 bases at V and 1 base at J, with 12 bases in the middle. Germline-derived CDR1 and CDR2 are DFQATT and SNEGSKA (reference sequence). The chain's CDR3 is CSARPLDSSYEQYF. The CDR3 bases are TGCAGTGCTAGACCTTTGGACAGTTCCTACGAGCAGTACTTC.

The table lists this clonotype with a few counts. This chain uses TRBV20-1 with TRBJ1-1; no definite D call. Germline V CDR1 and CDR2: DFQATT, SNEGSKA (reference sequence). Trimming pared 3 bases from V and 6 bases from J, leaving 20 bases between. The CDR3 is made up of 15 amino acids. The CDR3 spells CSARTQGNAIPEAFF. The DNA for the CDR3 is TGCAGTGCTAGGACACAAGGGAATGCGATCCCTGAAGCTTTCTTT.

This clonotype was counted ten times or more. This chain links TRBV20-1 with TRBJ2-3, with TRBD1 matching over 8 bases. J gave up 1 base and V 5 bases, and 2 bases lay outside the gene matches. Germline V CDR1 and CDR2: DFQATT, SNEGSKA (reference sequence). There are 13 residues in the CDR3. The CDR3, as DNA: TGCAGTGCTCCGACAGGGGGCACAGATACGCAGTATTTT. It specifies CSAPTGGTDTQYF.

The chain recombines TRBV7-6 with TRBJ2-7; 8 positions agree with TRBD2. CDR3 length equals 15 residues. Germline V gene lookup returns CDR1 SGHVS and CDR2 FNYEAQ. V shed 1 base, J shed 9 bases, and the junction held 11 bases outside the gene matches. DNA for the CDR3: TGTGCCAGCAGCTTAGGTCCCAGCGGGAGTCATGTGCAGTACTTC. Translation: CASSLGPSGSHVQYF.

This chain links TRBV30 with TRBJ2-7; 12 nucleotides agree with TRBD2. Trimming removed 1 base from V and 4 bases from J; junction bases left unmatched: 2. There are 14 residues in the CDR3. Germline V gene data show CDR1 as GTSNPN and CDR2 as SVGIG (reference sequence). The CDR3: CAWSGLAGEYEQYF. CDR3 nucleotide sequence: TGTGCCTGGAGTGGACTAGCGGGGGAGTACGAGCAGTACTTC.

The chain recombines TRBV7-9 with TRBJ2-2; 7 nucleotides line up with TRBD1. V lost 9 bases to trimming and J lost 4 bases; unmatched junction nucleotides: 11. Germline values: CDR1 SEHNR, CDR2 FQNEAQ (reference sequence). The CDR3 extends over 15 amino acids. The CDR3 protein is CARQGGVGFTGELFF. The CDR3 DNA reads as TGTGCCAGACAAGGGGGCGTCGGGTTCACCGGGGAGCTGTTTTTT.